Shown below are 11 T cell receptor beta chains from a single sample sequenced in a study of T cell responses to AZD1222 COVID-19 vaccine. Profiling relied on immunoSEQ multiplex PCR, and the TCRdb table lists in-frame clones only, not all of them. The data show roughly 100,000 clones, about 93% seen once. The sample was peripheral blood, taken on day 0 of AZD1222 vaccination. The receptors come from an adult in good health.

The chain is built from TRBV3-1 (or the pseudogene TRBV3-2) and TRBJ2-3, with 10 nucleotides matching TRBD2. The CDR3 runs to 21 residues. With V trimmed by 2 bases and J by 0 bases, 17 bases remained unmatched. Per the germline V gene, CDR1 is LGHDT and CDR2 is YNNKEL (reference sequence). The CDR3 here is CASSQLNRSGLALQSTDTQYF. In nucleotides, the CDR3 is TGTGCCAGCAGCCAACTGAATCGTTCGGGACTAGCGCTTCAGAGCACAGATACGCAGTATTTT.

This rearrangement joins TRBV13 to TRBJ1-6; D gene unclear. This CDR3 has 12 residues. In germline, CDR1 is PRHDT, CDR2 FYEKMQ (reference sequence). V was shortened by 5 bases and J by 4 bases, with 3 bases between the two germline ends. This CDR3 reads CASSRYNSPLHF. The CDR3 region has the DNA TGTGCCAGCAGCCGGTATAATTCACCCCTCCACTTT.

This clone appeared once. V usage is TRBV5-4 and J usage is TRBJ1-2; D gene unclear. V shed 1 base and J shed 1 base, with 14 bases lying between them. The germline V gene encodes CDR1 SGHNT and CDR2 YYREEE (reference sequence). The CDR3 spans 16 residues. The CDR3 DNA is TGTGCCAGCAGCTTGTTCGGGGATAACTTTAACTATGGCTACACCTTC. It is translated as CASSLFGDNFNYGYTF.

This clone has a handful of counts. The genes are TRBV3-1 (or the pseudogene TRBV3-2) and TRBJ2-1; 9 bases are shared with TRBD1. V shed 1 base, J shed 10 bases, and the junction held 5 bases outside the gene matches. The germline CDR1 and CDR2 sequences are LGHDT and YNNKEL (reference sequence). The CDR3 is made up of 14 amino acids. Written as DNA, the CDR3 is TGTGCCAGCAGCCAAGTACAGGGGGCGGAAGAGCAGTTCTTC. This sequence encodes CASSQVQGAEEQFF.

This chain joins TRBV3-1 (or the pseudogene TRBV3-2) and TRBJ1-3; 9 bases are a match to TRBD1. Germline assignment: CDR1 LGHDT and CDR2 YNNKEL (reference sequence). The V and J ends lost 4 bases and 4 bases, in that order; junction bases with no gene match: 5. The CDR3 is 15 residues long. CDR3 sequence (DNA): TGTGCCAGCAGCCCCGTTGGGACAGGGGGAAACACCATATATTTT. Amino acids: CASSPVGTGGNTIYF.

V usage is TRBV7-9 and J usage is TRBJ2-3; 8 bases fit TRBD1. With V trimmed by 4 bases and J by 6 bases, 6 bases remained unmatched. CDR1 SEHNR and CDR2 FQNEAQ come from the germline V gene (reference sequence). This CDR3 is built from 14 residues. The CDR3 DNA reads TGTGCCAGCAGCTGGACAGGGACGGCGGATACGCAGTATTTT. Amino acids: CASSWTGTADTQYF.

This rearrangement joins TRBV7-2 to TRBJ1-2; maybe TRBD1 (5 bases). V lost 5 bases, J lost 8 bases, and 18 bases lay in between. The germline V gene encodes CDR1 SGHTA and CDR2 FQGNSA. The CDR3 length is 14 residues. CDR3 loop: CASSEAEGLKGYTF. As DNA, the CDR3 is TGTGCCAGCAGCGAAGCGGAGGGGCTCAAGGGCTACACCTTC.

The genes are TRBV9 and TRBJ1-1; D uncertain. This CDR3 is 13 amino acids long. Trimming cost V 2 bases and J 2 bases, with 7 bases left between them. Germline V gene sequence: CDR1 SGDLS, CDR2 YYNGEE. The CDR3 DNA is TGTGCCAGCAGCGTGAAGGGAAACACTGAAGCTTTCTTT. Amino acid sequence: CASSVKGNTEAFF.

This clone was counted a single time. The J gene is TRBJ2-7, the V gene TRBV27; 9 bases match TRBD1. The V segment lost 4 bases and the J segment 4 bases; nucleotides outside the gene matches: 8. Germline-derived CDR1 and CDR2 are MNHEY and SMNVEV (reference sequence). There are 15 residues in the CDR3. CDR3 nucleotide sequence: TGTGCCAGCAGTTCATCCGGGACAGGGTGGTACGAGCAGTACTTC. This translates into CASSSSGTGWYEQYF.

This sequence joins TRBV30 and TRBJ2-2; D possibly matches TRBD1 or TRBD2 (5 bases each). V shed 8 bases and J shed 5 bases, with 15 bases lying between them. From germline, CDR1 is GTSNPN and CDR2 SVGIG (reference sequence). This CDR3 is built from 13 residues. CDR3 in amino acids: CAAGTTGTGELFF. CDR3 bases: TGTGCCGCCGGGACGACGGGGACCGGGGAGCTGTTTTTT.

This clone was seen just once. The chain links TRBV19 to TRBJ1-5; D call uncertain. The CDR3 runs 18 residues. Germline V CDR1 and CDR2: LNHDA, SQIVND (reference sequence). The germline V and J ends were trimmed by 6 bases and 0 bases, with 21 bases remaining between them. The CDR3 spells CASRERTGMVYSNQPQHF. In DNA, the CDR3 is TGTGCCAGTAGAGAGAGGACTGGAATGGTTTATAGCAATCAGCCCCAGCATTTT.